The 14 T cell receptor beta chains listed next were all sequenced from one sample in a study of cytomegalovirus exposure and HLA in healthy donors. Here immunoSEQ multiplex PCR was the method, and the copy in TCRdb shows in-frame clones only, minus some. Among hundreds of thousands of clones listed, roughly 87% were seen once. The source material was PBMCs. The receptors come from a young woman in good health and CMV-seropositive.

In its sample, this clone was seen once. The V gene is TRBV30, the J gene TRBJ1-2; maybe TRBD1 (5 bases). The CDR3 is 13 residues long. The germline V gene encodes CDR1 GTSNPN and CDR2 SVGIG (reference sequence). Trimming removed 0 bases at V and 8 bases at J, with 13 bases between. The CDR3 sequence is CAWSVGREVGYTF. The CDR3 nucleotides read TGTGCCTGGAGTGTAGGCAGGGAGGTCGGCTACACCTTC.

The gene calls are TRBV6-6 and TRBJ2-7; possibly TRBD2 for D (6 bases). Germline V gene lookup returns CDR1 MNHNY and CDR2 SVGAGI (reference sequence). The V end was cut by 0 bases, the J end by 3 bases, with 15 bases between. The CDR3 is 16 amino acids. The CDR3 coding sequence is TGTGCCAGCAGTTACTCGTATCTAGGGAGGCTCTACGAGCAGTACTTC. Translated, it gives CASSYSYLGRLYEQYF.

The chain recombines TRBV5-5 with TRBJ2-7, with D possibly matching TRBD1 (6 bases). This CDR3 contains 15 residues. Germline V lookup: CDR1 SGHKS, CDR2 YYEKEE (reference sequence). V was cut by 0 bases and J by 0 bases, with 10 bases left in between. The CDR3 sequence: CASSLGPGDSYEQYF. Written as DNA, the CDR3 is TGTGCCAGCAGCTTGGGGCCAGGGGACTCCTACGAGCAGTACTTC.

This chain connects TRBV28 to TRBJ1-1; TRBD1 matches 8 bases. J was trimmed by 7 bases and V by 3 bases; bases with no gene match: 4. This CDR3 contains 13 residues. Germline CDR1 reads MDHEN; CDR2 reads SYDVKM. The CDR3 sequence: CASSLTGDNEAFF. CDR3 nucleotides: TGTGCCAGCAGTTTGACAGGGGATAATGAAGCTTTCTTT. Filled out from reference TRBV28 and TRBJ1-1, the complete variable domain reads DVKVTQSSRYLVKRTGEKVFLECVQDMDHENMFWYRQDPGLGLRLIYFSYDVKMKEKGDIPEGYSVSREKKERFSLILESASTNQTSMYLCASSLTGDNEAFFGQGTRLTVV.

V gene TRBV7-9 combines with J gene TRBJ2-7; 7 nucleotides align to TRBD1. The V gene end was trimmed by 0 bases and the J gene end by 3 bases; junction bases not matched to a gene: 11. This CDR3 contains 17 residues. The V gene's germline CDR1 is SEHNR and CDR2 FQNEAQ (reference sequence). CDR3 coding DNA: TGTGCCAGCAGCTTAGCGCTTCCCAGGGGGATAAGCTACGAGCAGTACTTC. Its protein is CASSLALPRGISYEQYF.

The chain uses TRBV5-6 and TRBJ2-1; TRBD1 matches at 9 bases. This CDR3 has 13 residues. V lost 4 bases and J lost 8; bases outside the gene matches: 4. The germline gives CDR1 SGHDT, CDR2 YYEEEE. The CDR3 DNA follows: TGTGCCAGCAGCCTGGGACAGGGACATGAGCAGTTCTTC. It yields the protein CASSLGQGHEQFF.

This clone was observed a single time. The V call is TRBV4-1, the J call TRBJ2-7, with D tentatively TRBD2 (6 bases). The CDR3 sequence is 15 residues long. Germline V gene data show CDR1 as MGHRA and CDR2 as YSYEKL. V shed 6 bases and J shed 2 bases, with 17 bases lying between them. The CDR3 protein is CASSPTPGLTYEQYF. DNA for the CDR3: TGCGCCAGCAGTCCTACCCCGGGACTGACCTACGAGCAGTACTTC.

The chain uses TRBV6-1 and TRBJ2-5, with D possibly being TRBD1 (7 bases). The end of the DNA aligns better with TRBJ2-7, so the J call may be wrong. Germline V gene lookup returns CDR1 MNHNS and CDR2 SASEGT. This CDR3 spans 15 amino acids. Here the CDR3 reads CASTMAGTVSNEQYF. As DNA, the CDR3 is TGTGCCAGCACCATGGCGGGGACAGTTAGCAACGAGCAGTACTTC.

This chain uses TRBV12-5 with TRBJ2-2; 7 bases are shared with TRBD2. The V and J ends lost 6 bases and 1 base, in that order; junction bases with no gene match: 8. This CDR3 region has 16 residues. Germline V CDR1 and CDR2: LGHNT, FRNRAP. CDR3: CASGSIAGQNTGELFF. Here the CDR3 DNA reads TGTGCTAGTGGGTCCATAGCGGGCCAGAACACCGGGGAGCTGTTTTTT.

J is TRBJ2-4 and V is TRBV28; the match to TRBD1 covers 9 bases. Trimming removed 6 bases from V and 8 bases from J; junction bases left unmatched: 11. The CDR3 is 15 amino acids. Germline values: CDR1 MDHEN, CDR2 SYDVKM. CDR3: CASRVYRGRVDIQYF. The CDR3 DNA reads TGTGCCAGCAGGGTCTACAGGGGGCGCGTAGACATTCAGTACTTC.

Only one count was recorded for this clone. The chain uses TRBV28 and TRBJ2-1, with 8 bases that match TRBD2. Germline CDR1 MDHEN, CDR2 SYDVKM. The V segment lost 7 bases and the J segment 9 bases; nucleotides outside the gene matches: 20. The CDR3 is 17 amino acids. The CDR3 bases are TGTGCCAGCACCACCGTGGGGGGACTAGTCAGTACTCGTGAGCAGTTCTTC. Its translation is CASTTVGGLVSTREQFF.

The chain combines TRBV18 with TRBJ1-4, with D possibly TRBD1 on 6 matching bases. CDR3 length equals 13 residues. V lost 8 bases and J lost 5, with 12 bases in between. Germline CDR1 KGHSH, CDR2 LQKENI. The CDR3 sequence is CASNRAQNEKLFF. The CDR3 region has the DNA TGTGCCAGCAACAGGGCCCAAAATGAAAAACTGTTTTTT. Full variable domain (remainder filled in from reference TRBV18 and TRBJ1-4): NAGVMQNPRHLVRRRGQEARLRCSPMKGHSHVYWYRQLPEEGLKFMVYLQKENIIDESGMPKERFSAEFPKEGPSILRIQQVVRGDSAAYFCASNRAQNEKLFFGSGTQLSVL.

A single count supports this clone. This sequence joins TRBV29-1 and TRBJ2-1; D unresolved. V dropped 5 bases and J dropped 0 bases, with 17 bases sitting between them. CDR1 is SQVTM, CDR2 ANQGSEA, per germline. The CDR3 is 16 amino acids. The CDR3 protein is CSVRRSILRSYNEQFF. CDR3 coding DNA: TGCAGCGTTCGCCGTTCCATCCTGCGCTCCTACAATGAGCAGTTCTTC.

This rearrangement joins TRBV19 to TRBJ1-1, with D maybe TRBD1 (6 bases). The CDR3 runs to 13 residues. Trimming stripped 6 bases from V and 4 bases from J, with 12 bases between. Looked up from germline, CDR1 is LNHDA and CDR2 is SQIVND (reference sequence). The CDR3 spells CASRAAGATEAFF. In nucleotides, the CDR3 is TGTGCCAGTAGAGCAGCAGGGGCCACTGAAGCTTTCTTT.